These 25 T cell receptor beta chains share one sample of origin, sequenced in a study of blood T cell repertoires in COVID-19. Generated by immunoSEQ multiplex PCR, the TCRdb table keeps only in-frame clones and is missing some. The data contain roughly 88,000 clones, around 85% of them seen just once; the ten biggest clones take up 15% to 20%. What was sequenced was peripheral blood. These receptors all stem from a woman of 80 years or more with active or convalescent COVID-19.

The V and J genes are TRBV7-3 and TRBJ2-3; the match to TRBD2 covers 7 bases. Trimming at V came to 5 bases and at J to 5 bases, leaving 10 bases not matched to a gene. Germline CDR1 SGHTA, CDR2 FQGTGA. CDR3 length: 15 residues. CDR3 in amino acids: CASSQRGGEGDTQYF. CDR3 DNA: TGTGCCAGCAGCCAACGGGGCGGGGAGGGAGATACGCAGTATTTT.

This clone has just one count. This chain connects TRBV6-1 to TRBJ2-1, with TRBD1 matching over 7 bases. J was trimmed by 6 bases and V by 4 bases; bases with no gene match: 15. The V gene's germline CDR1 is MNHNS and CDR2 SASEGT. CDR3 length: 17 residues. CDR3 region: CASSVPAGTARTNEQFF. The DNA of the CDR3 is TGTGCCAGCAGTGTGCCTGCCGGGACAGCCCGAACCAATGAGCAGTTCTTC.

This clone came up a few times. The chain uses TRBV7-6 and TRBJ1-3; 7 positions match TRBD1. CDR3 length: 15 residues. V lost 1 base, J lost 6 bases, and 6 bases stayed unmatched. The germline gives CDR1 SGHVS, CDR2 FNYEAQ. CDR3 DNA sequence: TGTGCCAGCAGCTTAGGACAGGGATCGTCAAACACCATATATTTT. It codes for CASSLGQGSSNTIYF.

V gene TRBV7-2 combines with J gene TRBJ2-2; weak D call: TRBD2 (6 bases). CDR1 SGHTA and CDR2 FQGNSA come from the germline V gene. The CDR3 sequence is 14 residues long. The V and J ends lost 5 bases and 6 bases respectively, with 13 bases between them. CDR3 residues: CASSPRDFPGELFF. CDR3 DNA sequence: TGTGCCAGCAGCCCACGGGACTTCCCCGGGGAGCTGTTTTTT.

This clone was counted once. CDR3 coding DNA: TGTGCCACCAGGGGAGGGGCAGGCAATGAGCAGTTCTTC. Translation gives CATRGGAGNEQFF. V usage is TRBV24-1 and J usage is TRBJ2-1, with 7 bases identical to TRBD2. This CDR3 has 13 amino acids. Germline lookup yields CDR1 KGHDR and CDR2 SFDVKD. V lost 7 bases and J lost 6; bases outside the gene matches: 5.

The rearrangement uses TRBV29-1 and TRBJ1-5, with TRBD1 identical over 8 bases. Germline values: CDR1 SQVTM, CDR2 ANQGSEA. The CDR3 runs 13 residues. Trimming took 3 bases from V and 6 from J; bases not matched to a gene: 4. For the CDR3, the DNA is TGCAGCGTTGACCAGGGGGCAGGTCAGCCCCAGCATTTT. It codes for CSVDQGAGQPQHF.

The chain links TRBV5-1 to TRBJ2-3; D possibly corresponds to TRBD1 (5 bases). The CDR3 length is 13 residues. Trimming cost V 3 bases and J 5 bases, with 10 bases left between them. The V gene's germline CDR1 is SGHRS and CDR2 YFSETQ. The CDR3 sequence: CASSSDTGDTQYF. CDR3 nucleotides: TGCGCCAGCAGCTCGGACACTGGAGATACGCAGTATTTT.

This clone was detected once. J is TRBJ1-3 and V is TRBV7-9, with unresolved D. This CDR3 has 13 residues. Per germline, CDR1 SEHNR and CDR2 FQNEAQ (reference sequence). Trimming shortened V by 1 base and J by 4 bases, and 5 bases separated the two germline ends. The CDR3 bases are TGTGCCAGCAGCTTAGTCCCGGGAAACACCATATATTTT. Its translation: CASSLVPGNTIYF.

The chain couples TRBV6-2 or TRBV6-3 to TRBJ1-1; 7 bases map to TRBD1. Trimming cost V 6 bases and J 4 bases; bases outside gene matches: 17. This CDR3 is 17 amino acids long. CDR1 and CDR2 from the germline V gene are MNHEY and SVGEGT. This CDR3 reads CASSPMTGYGMSTEAFF. The CDR3 DNA follows: TGTGCCAGCAGCCCGATGACAGGGTACGGCATGAGCACTGAAGCTTTCTTT.

The chain employs TRBV27 and TRBJ1-1; the D gene is possibly TRBD1 (5 bases). This CDR3 spans 12 amino acids. Trimming left V 2 bases short and J 8 bases short, with 9 bases between. Germline-derived CDR1 and CDR2 are MNHEY and SMNVEV (reference sequence). CDR3 protein: CASSLGRGEAFF. DNA for the CDR3: TGTGCCAGCAGTTTAGGTAGGGGAGAAGCTTTCTTT.

In this sample, this clone turned up a few times. The V call is TRBV4-2, the J call TRBJ1-3; weak D call: TRBD1 (6 bases). Germline V gene sequence: CDR1 LGHNA, CDR2 YNFKEQ. The CDR3 covers 16 residues. V was cut by 0 bases and J by 1 base, with 10 bases left in between. CDR3 sequence reads: CASSQDLRGSGNTIYF. The DNA of the CDR3 is TGTGCCAGCAGCCAAGATCTCAGGGGATCTGGAAACACCATATATTTT.

The rearrangement links TRBV19 to TRBJ2-2; a possible D gene is TRBD2 (6 bases). This CDR3 region has 15 residues. The V and J ends lost 6 bases and 1 base respectively, with 12 bases between them. Germline values: CDR1 LNHDA, CDR2 SQIVND (reference sequence). DNA for the CDR3: TGTGCCAGTAGGACCGGGACTTTGAACACCGGGGAGCTGTTTTTT. This translates into CASRTGTLNTGELFF. Full variable domain (missing parts from reference TRBV19 and TRBJ2-2): DGGITQSPKYLFRKEGQNVTLSCEQNLNHDAMYWYRQDPGQGLRLIYYSQIVNDFQKGDIAEGYSVSREKKESFPLTVTSAQKNPTAFYLCASRTGTLNTGELFFGEGSRLTVL.

V is TRBV24-1 and J is TRBJ1-1; weak D call: TRBD1 (5 bases). The length of the CDR3 is 13 residues. Germline V gene data show CDR1 as KGHDR and CDR2 as SFDVKD. With 4 bases removed from V and 5 bases from J, the gap between germline ends came to 10 bases. As DNA, the CDR3 is TGTGCCACCAGTGACCAGGGTGGAACTGAAGCTTTCTTT. This codes for CATSDQGGTEAFF.

The gene calls are TRBV6-5 and TRBJ1-6, with a possible D match to TRBD1 (5 bases). The CDR3 length is 14 residues. V dropped 8 bases and J dropped 3 bases, with 11 bases sitting between them. From germline, CDR1 is MNHEY and CDR2 SVGAGI. The CDR3 DNA is TGTGCCAGCGGCCAGGGCGTCTATAATTCACCCCTCCACTTT. Translated: CASGQGVYNSPLHF.

V gene TRBV5-5 combines with J gene TRBJ2-2; no clear D. Trimming took 1 base from V and 6 from J, leaving 7 bases between them. CDR3 size: 13 residues. From germline, CDR1 is SGHKS and CDR2 YYEKEE (reference sequence). The chain's CDR3 is CASSLTEPGELFF. CDR3 coding DNA: TGTGCCAGCAGCTTGACCGAGCCCGGGGAGCTGTTTTTT.

V is TRBV4-3 and J is TRBJ2-3, with 7 bases fitting TRBD2. With V trimmed by 1 base and J by 2 bases, 12 bases remained unmatched. CDR3 length equals 18 residues. Per the germline V gene, CDR1 is LGHNA and CDR2 is YSLEER. CDR3 in DNA: TGCGCCAGCAGCCAAGGCGTGACCGTCGGGGGGACCACAGATACGCAGTATTTT. It encodes CASSQGVTVGGTTDTQYF.

V usage is TRBV30 and J usage is TRBJ1-6; 9 bases are shared with TRBD1. The CDR3 loop spans 14 amino acids. The V segment lost 2 bases and the J segment 8 bases; nucleotides outside the gene matches: 4. Germline loops: CDR1 GTSNPN, CDR2 SVGIG (reference sequence). The CDR3 is CAWSPWTGDSPLHF. CDR3 nucleotide sequence: TGTGCCTGGAGTCCTTGGACAGGGGATTCACCCCTCCACTTT. Supplemented by reference TRBV30 and TRBJ1-6, the full variable domain reads SQTIHQWPATLVQPVGSPLSLECTVEGTSNPNLYWYRQAAGRGLQLLFYSVGIGQISSEVPQNLSASRPQDRQFILSSKKLLLSDSGFYLCAWSPWTGDSPLHFGNGTRLTVT.

The chain combines TRBV7-2 with TRBJ2-5, with 8 bases that match TRBD1. In germline, CDR1 is SGHTA, CDR2 FQGNSA. V lost 2 bases, J lost 5 bases, and 1 base stayed unmatched. The CDR3 sequence is 13 residues long. The CDR3 spells CASSLRQGETQYF. CDR3 coding DNA: TGTGCCAGCAGCTTACGACAGGGGGAGACCCAGTACTTC.

The V and J genes are TRBV6-6 and TRBJ2-5, with TRBD2 matching 8 bases. This CDR3 region has 15 residues. CDR1 MNHNY and CDR2 SVGAGI come from the germline V gene (reference sequence). The V gene end was trimmed by 2 bases and the J gene end by 2 bases; junction bases not matched to a gene: 4. Here the CDR3 DNA reads TGTGCCAGCAGTTACATAGCGGGGCAACAAGAGACCCAGTACTTC. This translates into CASSYIAGQQETQYF.

This chain uses TRBV6-2 or TRBV6-3 with TRBJ2-7, with a possible D match to TRBD2 (6 bases). The CDR3 is 15 amino acids. Between the trimmed V and J ends, which lost 4 bases and 4 bases, there was a span of 17 bases. The germline V gene encodes CDR1 MNHEY and CDR2 SVGEGT. Here the CDR3 DNA reads TGTGCCAGCAGTTCCCTGGTTAGCGGAGCGTACGAGCAGTACTTC. This translates into CASSSLVSGAYEQYF.

J is TRBJ2-7 and V is TRBV7-2; possibly TRBD1 for D (6 bases). The CDR3 contains 15 residues. Trimming removed 5 bases from V and 2 bases from J, with 16 bases in between. The germline V gene has CDR1 SGHTA and CDR2 FQGNSA. CDR3 bases: TGTGCCAGCAGCCCAGGGGCCTCCTCCCCCTACGAGCAGTACTTC. Protein sequence: CASSPGASSPYEQYF.

This clone has a handful of counts. Other DNA sequences in this sample translate to the same CDR3. The chain combines TRBV5-1 with TRBJ2-1; the D gene is possibly TRBD2 (6 bases). Trimming took 0 bases from V and 4 from J, leaving 8 bases between them. This CDR3 is 14 amino acids long. Germline V gene data show CDR1 as SGHRS and CDR2 as YFSETQ. This CDR3 reads CASSLGGEYNEQFF. The CDR3 nucleotides are TGCGCCAGCAGCTTGGGCGGGGAGTACAATGAGCAGTTCTTC.

CDR3 DNA sequence: TGTGCCAGCAGTCGGGAACACTACAATGAGCAGTTCTTC. This codes for CASSREHYNEQFF. The chain links TRBV2 to TRBJ2-1; D is perhaps TRBD2 (5 bases). The germline CDR1 and CDR2 sequences are SNHLY and FYNNEI. Trimming shortened V by 5 bases and J by 3 bases, and 8 bases separated the two germline ends. The length of the CDR3 is 13 residues.

The CDR3 DNA follows: TGTGCCAGTACTAGAGGCTTCGAGCCCCAGCATTTT. Translating it yields CASTRGFEPQHF. The chain has TRBV19 and TRBJ1-5; D unresolved. CDR1 is LNHDA and CDR2 is SQIVND in the germline V gene (reference sequence). CDR3 length equals 12 residues. The V end lost 7 bases, the J end lost 8 bases, and 12 bases lay between the germline ends.

This chain uses TRBV6-1 with TRBJ2-5, with D possibly matching TRBD1 (5 bases). The V gene's germline CDR1 is MNHNS and CDR2 SASEGT. V dropped 2 bases and J dropped 0 bases, with 22 bases sitting between them. The CDR3 has 19 residues. DNA of the CDR3: TGTGCCAGCAGTGAATCCCCACCACTTGACAGAGACCACCAAGAGACCCAGTACTTC. Protein product: CASSESPPLDRDHQETQYF.